Listed here are 2 T cell receptor beta chains from one sample, sequenced in a study of T-cell memory formation after mild COVID-19. MiXCR, run by TCRdb on the 5' RACE reads, gives a single entry per CDR3 protein. The table has a few hundred thousand distinct CDR3 sequences, roughly 22% seen once; the top ten hold around 9.2%. Sequencing input: PBMCs or a T cell subset sorted from them (not recorded which). These receptors all stem from an adult woman who had mild COVID-19 (a few samples of this study predate the infection). Cell type and time point are not known.

This clonotype has more than one count but fewer than ten. The chain uses TRBV29-1 and TRBJ1-1; 7 bases are a match to TRBD1. The CDR3 has 16 residues. The trim removed 6 bases at V and 1 base at J, leaving 14 bases unmatched. CDR1 SQVTM and CDR2 ANQGSEA come from the germline V gene. The CDR3 DNA sequence: TGCAGCGTCGTGTGGAGACACAGGGGTCCGAACACTGAAGCTTTCTTT. Translated, it gives CSVVWRHRGPNTEAFF.

This clonotype was counted only a few times. The genes are TRBV9 and TRBJ2-7, with 11 bases lining up with TRBD2. Trimming removed 4 bases from V and 5 bases from J; junction bases left unmatched: 11. The germline V gene encodes CDR1 SGDLS and CDR2 YYNGEE. This CDR3 is built from 16 residues. CDR3 protein: CASSPLPGLAANEQYF. The DNA of the CDR3 is TGTGCCAGCAGCCCCCTCCCGGGACTAGCGGCCAACGAGCAGTACTTC.